This TCR beta chain stems from a study of T-cell reconstitution after alpha-beta-depleted transplantation in children. The CDR3 spans 14 residues. CDR1 and CDR2 (germline): DFQATT, SNEGSKA (reference sequence). V lost 3 bases and J 2 bases, leaving 10 bases between the germline ends. A library of TCRbeta sequences, prepared with unique molecular identifiers, was generated. TCRdb processed the PCR reads anew with MiXCR; each CDR3 protein has one entry. In the table there are hundreds of thousands of distinct CDR3 sequences, about 11% of which are singletons. This clonotype was counted many times. The V and J genes are TRBV20-1 and TRBJ2-2; a weak D match, TRBD2 (6 bases). The sequencing used PBMCs from the stem cell graft donor, collected from the stem cell graft. This receptor was obtained from a human donor who donated a stem cell graft to a child with acute myeloid leukemia. Written as DNA, the CDR3 is TGCAGTGCTAGGCCGGGACTTAACACCGGGGAGCTGTTTTTT. Translating it yields CSARPGLNTGELFF.